A single sample gave rise to the 19 T cell receptor beta chains below, sequenced in a study of T cells in Graves' hyperthyroidism and ophthalmopathy. Regions amplified from RNA transcripts were the TCR beta CDR3 regions. The HTBI primer set served for first-round RT-PCR of the TCR CDR3. A single record per CDR3 protein comes from TCRdb applying MiXCR to the multiplex PCR reads. The sample records roughly 200,000 distinct CDR3 sequences, about a sixth being singletons. The sequenced sample was blood. The receptors here all came from a woman aged 50 to 65 with Graves' hyperthyroidism.

This clonotype occurred a few times. The genes are TRBV20-1 and TRBJ2-5; unclear D gene. V was clipped by 6 bases and J by 0 bases, with 2 bases between them. The CDR3 is 10 residues long. Germline assignment: CDR1 DFQATT and CDR2 SNEGSKA (reference sequence). CDR3 nucleotides: TGCAGTGCCTACCAAGAGACCCAGTACTTC. Protein: CSAYQETQYF.

This clonotype was found many times. The chain carries TRBV7-2 and TRBJ1-1; the match to TRBD1 covers 11 bases. The germline gives CDR1 SGHTA, CDR2 FQGNSA. J lost 4 bases, V lost 5 bases, and 3 bases had no gene match. The CDR3 runs to 14 residues. In DNA form, the CDR3 reads TGTGCCAGCAGCCAAGGGACAGGGGGCACTGAAGCTTTCTTT. Its translation: CASSQGTGGTEAFF.

The rearrangement joins TRBV2 to TRBJ2-7; 13 bases align to TRBD2. The trim removed 5 bases at V and 6 bases at J, leaving 4 bases unmatched. CDR1 SNHLY and CDR2 FYNNEI come from the germline V gene. This CDR3 contains 14 residues. This CDR3 reads CASSQRTSGSEQYF. The DNA of the CDR3 is TGTGCCAGCAGTCAACGGACTAGCGGGAGCGAGCAGTACTTC.

This clonotype has ten or more counts. The J gene is TRBJ2-3, the V gene TRBV12-3 or TRBV12-4; D is possibly TRBD1 or TRBD2 (5 bases each). With 2 bases removed from V and 4 bases from J, the gap between germline ends came to 13 bases. The CDR3 loop spans 15 amino acids. The DNA for the CDR3 is TGTGCCAGCAGTTTACGGGGTGTAGGGGCAGATACGCAGTATTTT. Encoded protein: CASSLRGVGADTQYF.

This rearrangement joins TRBV12-3 or TRBV12-4 to TRBJ2-1, with 13 positions matching TRBD2. V gave up 1 base and J gave up 5 bases; unmatched junction bases: 5. The CDR3 consists of 17 residues. CDR3 amino acids: CASSLGTSGSPNNEQFF. The DNA for the CDR3 is TGTGCCAGCAGTTTAGGGACTAGCGGGAGCCCAAACAATGAGCAGTTCTTC.

The sample holds many counts of this clonotype. The chain joins TRBV6-1 to TRBJ1-6; tentatively, D is TRBD1 (5 bases). The CDR3 is made up of 15 amino acids. Germline values: CDR1 MNHNS, CDR2 SASEGT. Trimming removed 0 bases at V and 10 bases at J, with 13 bases between. This chain's CDR3 is CASSEAGQGSSPLHF. Written as DNA, the CDR3 is TGTGCCAGCAGTGAAGCAGGGCAGGGATCCTCACCCCTCCACTTT.

This clonotype was seen ten or more times. This chain uses TRBV3-1 with TRBJ1-6; D remains unclear. The CDR3 consists of 14 residues. Germline CDR1 is LGHDT and CDR2 is YNNKEL (reference sequence). Trimming pared 0 bases from V and 8 bases from J, leaving 8 bases between. The CDR3 reads CASSQEGDYSPLHF. In nucleotides, the CDR3 is TGTGCCAGCAGCCAAGAGGGAGATTATTCACCCCTCCACTTT.

This clonotype has ten or more counts. The V call is TRBV12-3 or TRBV12-4, the J call TRBJ1-1; 9 nucleotides agree with TRBD1. This CDR3 is 15 amino acids long. The V segment lost 5 bases and the J segment 2 bases; nucleotides outside the gene matches: 6. CDR3 sequence (DNA): TGTGCCAGCAGTACGACGGACAGGGGTAACACTGAAGCTTTCTTT. Its protein is CASSTTDRGNTEAFF.

The chain is built from TRBV30 and TRBJ1-6; D is unclear. Trimming left V 0 bases short and J 7 bases short, with 4 bases between. The CDR3 has 12 amino acids. Germline CDR1 GTSNPN, CDR2 SVGIG (reference sequence). DNA of the CDR3: TGTGCCTGGAGTGTGGGCAATTCACCCCTCCACTTT. The encoded protein is CAWSVGNSPLHF. The whole variable domain, remainder taken from reference TRBV30 and TRBJ1-6, is SQTIHQWPATLVQPVGSPLSLECTVEGTSNPNLYWYRQAAGRGLQLLFYSVGIGQISSEVPQNLSASRPQDRQFILSSKKLLLSDSGFYLCAWSVGNSPLHFGNGTRLTVT.

At least ten counts were recorded for this clonotype. The chain employs TRBV7-9 and TRBJ2-1; maybe TRBD1 (5 bases). From germline, CDR1 is SEHNR and CDR2 FQNEAQ (reference sequence). The length of the CDR3 is 15 residues. Deletions cut 2 bases from V and 2 bases from J, with 10 bases between. The CDR3 loop reads CASSLSQGTYNEQFF. CDR3 bases: TGTGCCAGCAGCTTAAGCCAGGGAACCTACAATGAGCAGTTCTTC.

This clonotype was seen repeatedly, ten times or more. The chain employs TRBV28 and TRBJ2-7; D unclear. The CDR3 covers 17 residues. Per the germline V gene, CDR1 is MDHEN and CDR2 is SYDVKM. Trimming left V 0 bases short and J 4 bases short, with 19 bases between. This chain's CDR3 is CASSLWGTTLRRYEQYF. The DNA of the CDR3 is TGTGCCAGCAGTTTATGGGGCACTACCCTCCGAAGGTACGAGCAGTACTTC.

The J gene is TRBJ2-7, the V gene TRBV19; D remains ambiguous. This CDR3 region has 15 residues. Trimming shortened V by 3 bases and J by 3 bases, and 15 bases separated the two germline ends. CDR1 is LNHDA and CDR2 is SQIVND in the germline V gene (reference sequence). CDR3 nucleotides: TGTGCCAGTAGTATCAGACCCAATCCCTACTACGAGCAGTACTTC. Translating it yields CASSIRPNPYYEQYF.

This clonotype was observed many times. The chain couples TRBV28 to TRBJ2-1; D is ambiguous. Trimming stripped 1 base from V and 0 bases from J, with 7 bases between. This CDR3 has 15 amino acids. Germline values: CDR1 MDHEN, CDR2 SYDVKM. The CDR3, as DNA: TGTGCCAGCAGTTTATCGGCGTTCTCCTACAATGAGCAGTTCTTC. It yields the protein CASSLSAFSYNEQFF.

This clonotype was counted at least ten times. V is TRBV27 and J is TRBJ2-7; the D is unclear. This CDR3 region has 13 residues. Germline V gene data show CDR1 as MNHEY and CDR2 as SMNVEV (reference sequence). The V gene lost 6 bases and the J gene lost 5 bases, with 14 bases spanning the gap. The CDR3: CASRPDRVDEQYF. CDR3 nucleotide sequence: TGTGCCAGCAGACCCGACCGCGTTGACGAGCAGTACTTC.

The chain combines TRBV10-1 with TRBJ2-7; D possibly matches TRBD1 or TRBD2 (9 bases each). V lost 3 bases to trimming and J lost 4 bases, with 19 bases between them. The CDR3 length is 16 residues. Looked up from germline, CDR1 is WNHNN and CDR2 is SYGVQD (reference sequence). The chain's CDR3 is CASSDLAGTGIYEQYF. The DNA for the CDR3 is TGCGCCAGCAGTGACCTAGCGGGGACAGGGATTTACGAGCAGTACTTC.

Ten or more counts support this clonotype. V is TRBV19 and J is TRBJ2-1; 7 positions agree with TRBD1. The J segment lost 8 bases and the V segment lost 10 bases, leaving 14 bases of the junction unmatched. Germline V CDR1 and CDR2: LNHDA, SQIVND (reference sequence). CDR3 length: 14 amino acids. CDR3 amino acids: CATHKNLGGDEQFF. The CDR3 DNA reads TGTGCCACCCACAAGAATCTAGGGGGCGATGAGCAGTTCTTC.

The chain uses TRBV3-1 and TRBJ1-1, with D possibly TRBD1 on 6 matching bases. This CDR3 is built from 15 residues. Germline CDR1 reads LGHDT; CDR2 reads YNNKEL (reference sequence). V dropped 0 bases and J dropped 6 bases, with 14 bases sitting between them. CDR3 sequence (DNA): TGTGCCAGCAGCCAAGAGAACAGGGTTAGGGCTGAAGCTTTCTTT. This sequence encodes CASSQENRVRAEAFF.

In this sample, this clonotype turned up a few times. The CDR3 here is CASSRPTGGELFF. The CDR3 bases are TGTGCCAGCAGCCGACCGACGGGCGGGGAGCTGTTTTTT. The gene calls are TRBV14 and TRBJ2-2; no firm D call. The CDR3 is made up of 13 amino acids. Germline-derived CDR1 and CDR2 are SGHDN and FVKESK. The V end lost 4 bases, the J end lost 7 bases, and 10 bases lay between the germline ends.

In this sample, this clonotype turned up many times. The rearrangement uses TRBV12-3 or TRBV12-4 and TRBJ2-5; maybe TRBD1 (7 bases). V lost 5 bases and J lost 5, with 18 bases in between. The CDR3 has 15 residues. The CDR3 loop is CASSQTGAEGETQYF. CDR3 coding DNA: TGTGCCAGCAGTCAAACAGGGGCGGAGGGTGAGACCCAGTACTTC.